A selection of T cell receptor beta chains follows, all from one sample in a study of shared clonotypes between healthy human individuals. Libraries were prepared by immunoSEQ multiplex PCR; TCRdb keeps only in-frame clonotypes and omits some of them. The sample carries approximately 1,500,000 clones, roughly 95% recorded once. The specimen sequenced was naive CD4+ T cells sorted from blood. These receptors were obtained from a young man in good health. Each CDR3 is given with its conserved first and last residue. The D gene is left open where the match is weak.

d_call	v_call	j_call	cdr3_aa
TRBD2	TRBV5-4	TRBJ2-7	CASSLLAGAYEQYF
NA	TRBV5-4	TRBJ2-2	CASSLIRGRNTGELFF
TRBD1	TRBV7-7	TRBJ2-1	CASSLVPGQGYNEQFF
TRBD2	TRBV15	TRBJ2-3	CATSRVDRTSGRGTDTQYF
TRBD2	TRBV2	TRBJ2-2	CASSDGSGRAAAGELFF
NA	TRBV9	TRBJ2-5	CASSVLATPQETQYF
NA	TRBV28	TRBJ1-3	CASSFSHLTGAVYF
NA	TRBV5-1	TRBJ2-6	CASSTPSISSGANVLTF
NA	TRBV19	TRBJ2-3	CASSTQERRADTQYF
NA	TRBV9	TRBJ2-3	CASSVGSGGVGDTQYF
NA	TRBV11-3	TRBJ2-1	CASSLPGGVEQFF
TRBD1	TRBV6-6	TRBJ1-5	CASKGTDSNQPQHF
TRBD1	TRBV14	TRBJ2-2	CASSQGATGFTGELFF
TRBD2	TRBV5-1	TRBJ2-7	CASSQLAGGRYEQYF
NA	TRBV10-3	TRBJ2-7	CATTPRLVSLYEQYF
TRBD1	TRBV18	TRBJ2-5	CASSSGTGVLVGQETQYF
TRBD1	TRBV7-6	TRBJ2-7	CASSLGTGVSTYEQYF
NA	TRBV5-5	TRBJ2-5	CASSPDPGGTQYF
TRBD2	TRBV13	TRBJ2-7	CASNLGTSRGVDEQYF
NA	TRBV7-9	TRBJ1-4	CASSGRGAFNEKLFF
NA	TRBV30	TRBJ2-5	CAWSVYRVTGETQYF
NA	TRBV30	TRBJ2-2	CAWSVRGRHGELFF
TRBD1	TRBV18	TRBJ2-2	CASSPGQGGTGELFF
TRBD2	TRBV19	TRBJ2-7	CASSVTSGSFYEQYF
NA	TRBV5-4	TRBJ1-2	CASSLDQYGYTF
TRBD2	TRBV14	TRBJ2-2	CASSHPARTSGPAGELFF
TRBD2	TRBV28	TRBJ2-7	CASSYGLAGIYEQYF
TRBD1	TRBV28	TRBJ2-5	CASSFMGRGTGIVKTQYF
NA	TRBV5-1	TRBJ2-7	CASTPGSSSYEQYF
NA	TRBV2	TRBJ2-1	CASSGQRTTNEQFF
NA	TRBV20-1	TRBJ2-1	CSAIPTGEQFF
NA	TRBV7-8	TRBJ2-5	CASSLGRSQETQYF
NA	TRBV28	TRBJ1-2	CASSLEPEGTYGYTF
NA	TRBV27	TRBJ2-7	CASRRRRGGSVYEQYF
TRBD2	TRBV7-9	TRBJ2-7	CASSSRLAGGNEQYF
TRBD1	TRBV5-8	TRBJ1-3	CASSRDRAGNTIYF
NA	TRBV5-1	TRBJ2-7	CASSLSPSPDEQYF
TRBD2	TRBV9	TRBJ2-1	CASSVALAVYNEQFF
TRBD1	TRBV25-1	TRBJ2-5	CASSDPGGAGETQYF
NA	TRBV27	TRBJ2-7	CASNGRGDEQYF
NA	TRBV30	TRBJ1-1	CAWSVQSLTAFF
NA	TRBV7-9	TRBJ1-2	CASSLVQYGYTF